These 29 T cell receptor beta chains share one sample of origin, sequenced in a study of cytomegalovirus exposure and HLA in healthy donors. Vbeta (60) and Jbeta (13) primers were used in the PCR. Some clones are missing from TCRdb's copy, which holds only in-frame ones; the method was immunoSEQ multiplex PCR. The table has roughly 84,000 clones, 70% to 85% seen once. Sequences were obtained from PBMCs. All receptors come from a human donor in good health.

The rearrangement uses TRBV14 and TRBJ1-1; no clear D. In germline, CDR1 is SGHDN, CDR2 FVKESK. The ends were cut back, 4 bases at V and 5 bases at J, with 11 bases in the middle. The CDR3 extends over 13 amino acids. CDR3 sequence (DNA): TGTGCCAGCAGCCTTCTAATCTCAACTGAAGCTTTCTTT. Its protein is CASSLLISTEAFF.

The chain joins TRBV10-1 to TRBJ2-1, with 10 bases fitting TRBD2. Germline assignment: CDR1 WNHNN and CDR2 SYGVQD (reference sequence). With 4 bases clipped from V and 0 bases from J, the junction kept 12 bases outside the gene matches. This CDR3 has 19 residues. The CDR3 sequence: CASSGGVAGGLSSYNEQFF. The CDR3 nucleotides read TGCGCCAGCAGTGGCGGAGTAGCGGGGGGCCTCAGCTCCTACAATGAGCAGTTCTTC.

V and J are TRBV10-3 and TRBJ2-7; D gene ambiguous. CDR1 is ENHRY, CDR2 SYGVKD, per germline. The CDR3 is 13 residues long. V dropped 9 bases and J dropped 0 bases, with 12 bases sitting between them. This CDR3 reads CAMSTDTSYEQYF. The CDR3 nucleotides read TGTGCCATGTCGACTGATACCTCCTACGAGCAGTACTTC.

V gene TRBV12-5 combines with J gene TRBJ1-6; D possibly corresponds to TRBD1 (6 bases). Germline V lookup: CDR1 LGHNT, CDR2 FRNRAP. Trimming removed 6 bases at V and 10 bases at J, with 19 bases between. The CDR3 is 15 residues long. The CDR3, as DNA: TGTGCTAGTGGACCCGGACAGCCAGTTGGCTCACCCCTCCACTTT. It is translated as CASGPGQPVGSPLHF.

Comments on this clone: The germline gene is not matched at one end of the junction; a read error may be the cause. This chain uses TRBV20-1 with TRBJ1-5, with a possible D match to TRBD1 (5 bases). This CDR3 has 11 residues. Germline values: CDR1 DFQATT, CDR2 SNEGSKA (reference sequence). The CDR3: CSARRGQPQNF. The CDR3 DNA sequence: TGCAGTGCTAGAAGGGGTCAGCCCCAGAATTTT.

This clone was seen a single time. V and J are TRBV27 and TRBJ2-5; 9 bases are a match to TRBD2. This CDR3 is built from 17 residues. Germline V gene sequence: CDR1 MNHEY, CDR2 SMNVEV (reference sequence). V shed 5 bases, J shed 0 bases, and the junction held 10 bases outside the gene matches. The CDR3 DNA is TGTGCCAGCAGTCCGTCCGGGCTAGCGGGGAACCAAGAGACCCAGTACTTC. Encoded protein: CASSPSGLAGNQETQYF.

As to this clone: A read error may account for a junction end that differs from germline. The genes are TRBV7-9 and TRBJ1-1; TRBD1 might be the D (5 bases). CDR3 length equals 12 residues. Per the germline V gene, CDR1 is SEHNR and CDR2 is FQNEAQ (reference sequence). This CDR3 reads CSSSLGETEAFF. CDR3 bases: TGTTCCAGCAGCTTAGGGGAGACTGAAGCTTTCTTT. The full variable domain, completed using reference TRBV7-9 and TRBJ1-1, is DTGVSQNPRHKITKRGQNVTFRCDPISEHNRLYWYRQTLGQGPEFLTYFQNEAQLEKSRLLSDRFSAERPKGSFSTLEIQRTEQGDSAMYLCSSSLGETEAFFGQGTRLTVV.

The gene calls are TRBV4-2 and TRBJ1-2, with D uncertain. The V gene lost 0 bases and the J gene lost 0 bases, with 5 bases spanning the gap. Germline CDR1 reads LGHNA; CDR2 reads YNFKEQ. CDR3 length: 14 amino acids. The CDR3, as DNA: TGTGCCAGCAGCCAAGATCGAGCTAACTATGGCTACACCTTC. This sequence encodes CASSQDRANYGYTF.

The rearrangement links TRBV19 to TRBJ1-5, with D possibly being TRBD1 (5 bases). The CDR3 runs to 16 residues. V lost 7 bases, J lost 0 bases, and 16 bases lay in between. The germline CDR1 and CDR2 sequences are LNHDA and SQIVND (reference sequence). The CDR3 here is CASTRRLGDSNQPQHF. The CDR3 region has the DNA TGTGCCAGTACCCGCCGACTAGGGGATAGCAATCAGCCCCAGCATTTT.

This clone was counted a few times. The DNA for the CDR3 is TGCGCCAGCAGCCAAGAAGGGGTGGGGCGAAAACTGTTTTTT. This gives the protein CASSQEGVGRKLFF. V is TRBV4-3 and J is TRBJ1-4; the D gene is possibly TRBD1 (5 bases). The CDR3 length is 14 residues. Germline-derived CDR1 and CDR2 are LGHNA and YSLEER. Trimming pared 0 bases from V and 10 bases from J, leaving 12 bases between.

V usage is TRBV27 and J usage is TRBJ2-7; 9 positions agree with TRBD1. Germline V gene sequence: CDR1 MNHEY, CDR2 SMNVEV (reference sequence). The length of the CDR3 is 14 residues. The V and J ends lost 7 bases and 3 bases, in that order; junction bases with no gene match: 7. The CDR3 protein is CASKRTGVGYEQYF. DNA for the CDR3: TGTGCCAGCAAAAGGACAGGGGTAGGCTACGAGCAGTACTTC.

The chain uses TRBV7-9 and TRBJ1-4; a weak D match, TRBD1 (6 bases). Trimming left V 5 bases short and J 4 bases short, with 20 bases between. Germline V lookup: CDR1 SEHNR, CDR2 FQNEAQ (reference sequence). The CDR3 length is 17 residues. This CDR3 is CASSPPAFGQINEKLFF. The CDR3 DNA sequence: TGTGCCAGCAGCCCACCAGCCTTCGGACAGATTAATGAAAAACTGTTTTTT.

CDR3 in DNA: TGCGCCAGCAGTTTACCCCTAGCGGGGAGCTACAATGAGCAGTTCTTC. The encoded protein is CASSLPLAGSYNEQFF. J is TRBJ2-1 and V is TRBV23-1; 9 bases map to TRBD2. TRBV23-1 falls under the ORF class, with uncertain function. V lost 5 bases to trimming and J lost 3 bases; unmatched junction nucleotides: 8. The CDR3 has 16 amino acids.

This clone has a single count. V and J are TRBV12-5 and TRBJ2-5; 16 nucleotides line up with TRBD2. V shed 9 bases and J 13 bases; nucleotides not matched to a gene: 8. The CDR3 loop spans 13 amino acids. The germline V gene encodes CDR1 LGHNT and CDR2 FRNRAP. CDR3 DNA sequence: TGTGCTAGCACCGGGACTAGCGGGAGGGGTAGGTACTTC. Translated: CASTGTSGRGRYF.

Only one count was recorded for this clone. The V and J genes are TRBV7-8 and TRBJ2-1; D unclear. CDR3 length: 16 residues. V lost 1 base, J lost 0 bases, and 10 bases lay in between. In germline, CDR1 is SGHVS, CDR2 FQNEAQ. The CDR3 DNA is TGTGCCAGCAGCTTAGGGTACCGTAGCTCCTACAATGAGCAGTTCTTC. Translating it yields CASSLGYRSSYNEQFF.

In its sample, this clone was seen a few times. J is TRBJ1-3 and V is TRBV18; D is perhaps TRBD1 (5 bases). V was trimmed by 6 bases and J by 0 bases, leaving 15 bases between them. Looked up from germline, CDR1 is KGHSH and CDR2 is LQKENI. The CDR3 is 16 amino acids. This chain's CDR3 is CASSPGTPVSGNTIYF. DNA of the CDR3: TGTGCCAGCTCCCCCGGGACTCCTGTCTCTGGAAACACCATATATTTT. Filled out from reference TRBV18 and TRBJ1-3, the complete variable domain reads NAGVMQNPRHLVRRRGQEARLRCSPMKGHSHVYWYRQLPEEGLKFMVYLQKENIIDESGMPKERFSAEFPKEGPSILRIQQVVRGDSAAYFCASSPGTPVSGNTIYFGEGSWLTVV.

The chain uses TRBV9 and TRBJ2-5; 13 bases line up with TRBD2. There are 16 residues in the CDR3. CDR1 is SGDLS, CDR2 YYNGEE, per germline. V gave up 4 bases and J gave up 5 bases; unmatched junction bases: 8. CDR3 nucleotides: TGTGCCAGCAGCCCACTAGCGGGGGGGCCGGCGGAGACCCAGTACTTC. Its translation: CASSPLAGGPAETQYF.

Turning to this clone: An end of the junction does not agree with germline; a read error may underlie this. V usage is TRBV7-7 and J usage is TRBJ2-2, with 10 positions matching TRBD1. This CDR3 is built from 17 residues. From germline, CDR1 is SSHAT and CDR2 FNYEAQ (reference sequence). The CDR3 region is CASSSTAGQGVHGELFF. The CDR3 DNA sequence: TGTGCTAGCAGCTCGACGGCCGGACAGGGGGTTCACGGGGAGCTGTTTTTT.

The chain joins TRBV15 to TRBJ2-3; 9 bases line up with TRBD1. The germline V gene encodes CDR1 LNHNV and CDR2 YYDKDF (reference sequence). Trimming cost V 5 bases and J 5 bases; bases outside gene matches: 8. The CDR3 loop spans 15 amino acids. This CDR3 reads CATSYRDRVGDTQYF. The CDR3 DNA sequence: TGTGCCACCAGCTACCGGGACAGGGTTGGAGATACGCAGTATTTT.

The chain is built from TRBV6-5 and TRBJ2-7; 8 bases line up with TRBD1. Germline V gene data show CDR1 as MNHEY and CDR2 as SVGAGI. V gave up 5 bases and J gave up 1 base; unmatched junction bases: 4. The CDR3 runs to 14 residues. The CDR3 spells CASSPRDRSYEQYF. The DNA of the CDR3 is TGTGCCAGCAGTCCCCGGGACAGGTCCTACGAGCAGTACTTC.

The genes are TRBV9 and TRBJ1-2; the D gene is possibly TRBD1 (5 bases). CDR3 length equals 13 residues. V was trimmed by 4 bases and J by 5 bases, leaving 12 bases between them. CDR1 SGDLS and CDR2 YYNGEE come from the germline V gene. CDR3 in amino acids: CASSPRGGYGYTF. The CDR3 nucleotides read TGTGCCAGCAGCCCCCGTGGGGGGTATGGCTACACCTTC.

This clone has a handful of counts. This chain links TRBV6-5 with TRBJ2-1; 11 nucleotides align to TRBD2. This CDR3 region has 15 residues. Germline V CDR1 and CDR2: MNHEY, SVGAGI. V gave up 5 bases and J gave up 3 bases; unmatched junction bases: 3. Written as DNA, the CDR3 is TGTGCCAGCAGTCGGGGACTAGCGGTCTACAATGAGCAGTTCTTC. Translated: CASSRGLAVYNEQFF.

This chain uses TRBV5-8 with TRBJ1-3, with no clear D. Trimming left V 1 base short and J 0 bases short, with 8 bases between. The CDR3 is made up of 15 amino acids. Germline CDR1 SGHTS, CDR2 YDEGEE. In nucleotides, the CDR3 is TGTGCCAGCAGCTTGAGAACGGGCTCTGGAAACACCATATATTTT. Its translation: CASSLRTGSGNTIYF.

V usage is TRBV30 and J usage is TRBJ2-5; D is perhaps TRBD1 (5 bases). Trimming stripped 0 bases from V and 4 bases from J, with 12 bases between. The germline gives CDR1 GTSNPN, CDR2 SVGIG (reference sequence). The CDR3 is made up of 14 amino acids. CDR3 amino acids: CAWSVQAGLETQYF. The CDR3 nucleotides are TGTGCCTGGAGTGTACAGGCAGGTTTAGAGACCCAGTACTTC.

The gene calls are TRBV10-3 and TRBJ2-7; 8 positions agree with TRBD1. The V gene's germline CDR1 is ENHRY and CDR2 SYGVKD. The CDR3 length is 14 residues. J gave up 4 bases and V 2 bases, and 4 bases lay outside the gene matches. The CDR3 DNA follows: TGTGCCATCAGTGAGGGGACAGGTCTGTACGAGCAGTACTTC. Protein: CAISEGTGLYEQYF.

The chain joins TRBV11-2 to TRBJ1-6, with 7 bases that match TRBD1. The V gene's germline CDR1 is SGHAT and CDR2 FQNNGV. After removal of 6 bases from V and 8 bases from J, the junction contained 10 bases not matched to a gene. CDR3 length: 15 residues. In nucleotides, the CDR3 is TGTGCCAGCAGTCGCAACAGGGGTTGGGATTCACCCCTCCACTTT. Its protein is CASSRNRGWDSPLHF.

The CDR3, as DNA: TGTGCCAGTGGCAGGGGACCGAACACCGGGGAGCTGTTTTTT. It translates to CASGRGPNTGELFF. The chain links TRBV6-6 to TRBJ2-2, with D tentatively TRBD1 (6 bases). There are 14 residues in the CDR3. CDR1 and CDR2 (germline): MNHNY, SVGAGI (reference sequence). V was clipped by 9 bases and J by 0 bases, with 11 bases between them.

CDR3 nucleotides: TGTGCCAGCTCACTGATGGACAGGGGCACTGAAGCTTTCTTT. This sequence encodes CASSLMDRGTEAFF. The chain uses TRBV18 and TRBJ1-1, with 9 bases that match TRBD1. This CDR3 is 14 amino acids long. CDR1 KGHSH and CDR2 LQKENI come from the germline V gene. V dropped 4 bases and J dropped 4; count of bases not matched to a gene: 4. Full variable domain (missing parts from reference TRBV18 and TRBJ1-1): NAGVMQNPRHLVRRRGQEARLRCSPMKGHSHVYWYRQLPEEGLKFMVYLQKENIIDESGMPKERFSAEFPKEGPSILRIQQVVRGDSAAYFCASSLMDRGTEAFFGQGTRLTVV.

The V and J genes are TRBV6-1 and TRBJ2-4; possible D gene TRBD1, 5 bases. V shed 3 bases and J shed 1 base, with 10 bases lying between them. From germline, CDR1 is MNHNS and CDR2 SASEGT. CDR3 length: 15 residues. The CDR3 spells CASSDLRAAKNIQYF. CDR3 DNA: TGTGCCAGCAGTGACCTCAGGGCGGCCAAAAACATTCAGTACTTC.